Presented here are 14 T cell receptor beta chains from one specimen sequenced in a study of cytomegalovirus exposure and HLA in healthy donors. It was with 60 Vbeta and 13 Jbeta primers that the PCR ran. Measured with immunoSEQ multiplex PCR; TCRdb has only the in-frame clones, and not every one. Of 150,000 to 200,000 clones in the sample, around four fifths were seen once. The specimen sequenced was PBMCs. These receptors were taken from a man aged 25-45 years in good health and CMV-seronegative.

This chain uses TRBV9 with TRBJ2-1; TRBD2 is a possible D gene (5 bases). Per the germline V gene, CDR1 is SGDLS and CDR2 is YYNGEE. The V end lost 0 bases, the J end lost 4 bases, and 17 bases lay between the germline ends. CDR3 size: 17 residues. The CDR3 sequence is CASSVALTSSGYNEQFF. CDR3 in DNA: TGTGCCAGCAGCGTAGCTTTGACCTCGAGCGGATACAATGAGCAGTTCTTC.

The chain is built from TRBV10-3 and TRBJ1-4; D perhaps matches TRBD1 (5 bases). The CDR3 runs 13 residues. From germline, CDR1 is ENHRY and CDR2 SYGVKD. Deletions cut 10 bases from V and 4 bases from J, with 13 bases between. The DNA of the CDR3 is TGTGCCACCGCTCCAGGGAATAATGAAAAACTGTTTTTT. Translating it yields CATAPGNNEKLFF.

There are a few counts of this clone. The rearrangement joins TRBV10-1 to TRBJ2-1; 9 nucleotides line up with TRBD1. Germline lookup yields CDR1 WNHNN and CDR2 SYGVQD (reference sequence). The junction had 3 bases not matched to a gene; V was cut back by 2 bases and J by 7 bases. The CDR3 is 14 amino acids. In nucleotides, the CDR3 is TGCGCCAGCAGTGAGAGCGGACAGGGGAATGAGCAGTTCTTC. As protein: CASSESGQGNEQFF.

V is TRBV7-8 and J is TRBJ2-7; D might be TRBD1 (7 bases). The CDR3 is 15 residues long. V lost 1 base, J lost 0 bases, and 10 bases lay in between. CDR1 is SGHVS, CDR2 FQNEAQ, per germline. CDR3 residues: CASSLGGDSSYEQYF. The CDR3 DNA sequence: TGTGCCAGCAGCTTAGGGGGGGACAGCTCCTACGAGCAGTACTTC. Filled out from reference TRBV7-8 and TRBJ2-7, the complete variable domain reads GAGVSQSPRYKVAKRGQDVALRCDPISGHVSLFWYQQALGQGPEFLTYFQNEAQLDKSGLPSDRFFAERPEGSVSTLKIQRTQQEDSAVYLCASSLGGDSSYEQYFGPGTRLTVT.

This chain links TRBV2 with TRBJ2-1; 13 positions match TRBD2. This CDR3 is built from 20 residues. Germline assignment: CDR1 SNHLY and CDR2 FYNNEI. J gave up 0 bases and V 0 bases, and 8 bases lay outside the gene matches. The CDR3 bases are TGTGCCAGCAGTGAAGCCCCGGGACTAGCGGGATTCCTCTCCTACAATGAGCAGTTCTTC. It yields the protein CASSEAPGLAGFLSYNEQFF.

The rearrangement uses TRBV9 and TRBJ1-5; D uncertain. This CDR3 spans 15 amino acids. The V and J ends lost 0 bases and 7 bases respectively, with 14 bases between them. From germline, CDR1 is SGDLS and CDR2 YYNGEE. CDR3 DNA sequence: TGTGCCAGCAGCGTAGGAGGTGGTGTGGAACAGCCCCAGCATTTT. Amino acids: CASSVGGGVEQPQHF.

The chain combines TRBV27 with TRBJ1-5; no clear D gene. The V end was cut by 5 bases, the J end by 4 bases, with 9 bases between. The CDR3 totals 13 residues. The germline V gene has CDR1 MNHEY and CDR2 SMNVEV (reference sequence). DNA for the CDR3: TGTGCCAGCAGTCCAGGAGGAAATCAGCCCCAGCATTTT. It codes for CASSPGGNQPQHF.

The chain joins TRBV28 to TRBJ2-7; D uncertain. Germline CDR1 and CDR2: MDHEN and SYDVKM. Between the trimmed V and J ends, which lost 1 base and 3 bases, there was a span of 4 bases. CDR3 length: 12 amino acids. The CDR3 region has the DNA TGTGCCAGCAGTTTATTTAACTACGAGCAGTACTTC. It translates to CASSLFNYEQYF.

CDR3 loop: CATSGDFTNNSPLHF. The CDR3 DNA is TGTGCCACCAGCGGTGACTTTACCAATAATTCACCCCTCCACTTT. This sequence joins TRBV15 and TRBJ1-6; unclear D gene. Germline values: CDR1 LNHNV, CDR2 YYDKDF (reference sequence). Trimming left V 5 bases short and J 5 bases short, with 13 bases between. The CDR3 has 15 residues.

This clone came up a few times. The V gene is TRBV7-6, the J gene TRBJ1-1; a weak D match, TRBD1 (5 bases). Per germline, CDR1 SGHVS and CDR2 FNYEAQ. Trimming took 2 bases from V and 4 from J, leaving 8 bases between them. There are 13 residues in the CDR3. CDR3 in amino acids: CASSLQGSTEAFF. The CDR3 DNA follows: TGTGCCAGCAGCTTACAGGGTAGCACTGAAGCTTTCTTT.

V gene TRBV5-4 combines with J gene TRBJ2-7; 13 bases map to TRBD2. Germline V gene data show CDR1 as SGHNT and CDR2 as YYREEE (reference sequence). V shed 4 bases, J shed 8 bases, and the junction held 9 bases outside the gene matches. The CDR3 is 15 residues long. As DNA, the CDR3 is TGTGCCAGCAGCCTACTAGCGGGAGGGCCGGGGAAGCAGTACTTC. It codes for CASSLLAGGPGKQYF.

On this clone: The same CDR3 arises from other DNA sequences in this sample as well. The chain links TRBV30 to TRBJ1-5, with 8 bases lining up with TRBD1. V shed 2 bases, J shed 5 bases, and the junction held 2 bases outside the gene matches. The CDR3 runs to 13 residues. Germline CDR1 is GTSNPN and CDR2 is SVGIG (reference sequence). The CDR3 coding sequence is TGTGCCTGGAGTCCGACAGGGGATCAGCCCCAGCATTTT. The encoded protein is CAWSPTGDQPQHF.

The count of this clone is one. The V and J genes are TRBV19 and TRBJ2-3; TRBD1 agrees at 9 bases. Germline V lookup: CDR1 LNHDA, CDR2 SQIVND (reference sequence). V dropped 4 bases and J dropped 6; count of bases not matched to a gene: 11. This CDR3 has 16 residues. This chain's CDR3 is CASSRYPGQGRDTQYF. Written as DNA, the CDR3 is TGTGCCAGTAGTAGATATCCGGGACAGGGCAGGGATACGCAGTATTTT.

The chain combines TRBV11-2 with TRBJ2-1; 8 bases fit TRBD2. The trim removed 1 base at V and 7 bases at J, leaving 9 bases unmatched. This CDR3 contains 16 residues. The germline V gene has CDR1 SGHAT and CDR2 FQNNGV. The CDR3 DNA reads TGTGCCAGCAGCTTAGTCAAGTCGGGAGGGAGTAATGAGCAGTTCTTC. Protein sequence: CASSLVKSGGSNEQFF.